This TCR beta chain was captured by sequencing in a study of blood T cell repertoires in COVID-19. On the study more broadly: In each case, the material was cDNA or gDNA derived from T cells, B-cell-depleted T cells, or PBMCs.

V lost 4 bases to trimming and J lost 2 bases; unmatched junction nucleotides: 16. The CDR3 consists of 18 residues. Germline CDR1 reads MDHEN; CDR2 reads SYDVKM. Under the authors' procedure: Researchers report that nucleated cell counts were estimated from reference gene primer amplification. Profiled with immunoSEQ multiplex PCR; TCRdb holds only in-frame clones, not every one. The V and J calls and clone size come from that table; D and trimming were worked out from the DNA. The sample lists roughly 200,000 clones, around 89% seen once, with 1.2% in the top ten. Participant age was about 18 to 89 years, and participants resided in 24 US areas.

The chain links TRBV28 to TRBJ2-7, with 8 nucleotides matching TRBD2. The source of this sequence is a man between 25 and 39 years old who had recovered from COVID-19. The sequenced sample was PBMCs or T cells enriched from blood (not recorded which). CDR3 amino acids: CASSSPLPAGGGPYEQYF. For the CDR3, the DNA is TGTGCCAGCAGTTCCCCACTTCCGGCGGGGGGCGGTCCCTACGAGCAGTACTTC. The full variable domain, its missing parts supplied by reference TRBV28 and TRBJ2-7, is DVKVTQSSRYLVKRTGEKVFLECVQDMDHENMFWYRQDPGLGLRLIYFSYDVKMKEKGDIPEGYSVSREKKERFSLILESASTNQTSMYLCASSSPLPAGGGPYEQYFGPGTRLTVT.